The 21 T cell receptor beta chains below were found in one sample sequenced in a study of cytomegalovirus exposure and HLA in healthy donors. Produced via immunoSEQ multiplex PCR; TCRdb's table is partial and in-frame only. Here the sample spans under 200,000 clones, about nine tenths being singletons. The sample taken for sequencing was PBMCs. The receptors come from a man aged 18 to 29 in good health and CMV-seropositive.

The CDR3 DNA is TGTGCCAGCAGTGTGGTAGGCGGGAATGAGCAGTTCTTC. Its protein is CASSVVGGNEQFF. The J gene is TRBJ2-1, the V gene TRBV25-1, with D possibly TRBD2 on 5 matching bases. Trimming took 4 bases from V and 7 from J, leaving 11 bases between them. Per the germline V gene, CDR1 is MGHDK and CDR2 is SYGVNS. The CDR3 spans 13 residues.

This rearrangement joins TRBV4-1 to TRBJ1-5; 11 positions agree with TRBD1. The V gene's germline CDR1 is MGHRA and CDR2 YSYEKL. The CDR3 runs 16 residues. The ends lost 0 bases at V and 6 bases at J; junction bases unmatched: 4. CDR3 bases: TGCGCCAGCAGCCAAGAGGGACAGGGGGTCAGTCAGCCCCAGCATTTT. This codes for CASSQEGQGVSQPQHF.

This chain links TRBV9 with TRBJ2-5, with 8 bases matching TRBD1. The CDR3 runs to 16 residues. Germline V gene lookup returns CDR1 SGDLS and CDR2 YYNGEE. The V and J ends lost 4 bases and 5 bases, in that order; junction bases with no gene match: 13. The CDR3 protein is CASSPRQGLVAETQYF. The CDR3 region has the DNA TGTGCCAGCAGCCCGAGACAGGGGTTAGTTGCGGAGACCCAGTACTTC.

V gene TRBV18 combines with J gene TRBJ2-4; TRBD1 is a possible D gene (5 bases). Trimming stripped 3 bases from V and 2 bases from J, with 11 bases between. CDR3 length: 15 amino acids. Germline assignment: CDR1 KGHSH and CDR2 LQKENI. The CDR3 sequence: CASSPSTVTKNIQYF. The CDR3, as DNA: TGTGCCAGCTCACCCTCGACAGTCACCAAAAACATTCAGTACTTC.

The CDR3 here is CASSFGPGVDTQYF. CDR3 bases: TGTGCCAGCAGCTTCGGTCCCGGGGTGGATACGCAGTATTTT. This chain connects TRBV11-2 to TRBJ2-3, with a possible D match to TRBD2 (5 bases). The germline V gene encodes CDR1 SGHAT and CDR2 FQNNGV. Deletions cut 3 bases from V and 6 bases from J, with 13 bases between. The CDR3 has 14 amino acids.

The chain has TRBV28 and TRBJ1-1; TRBD1 might be the D (6 bases). The CDR3 sequence is 15 residues long. Germline V gene sequence: CDR1 MDHEN, CDR2 SYDVKM. Trimming took 7 bases from V and 1 from J, leaving 16 bases between them. This CDR3 is CASKIPRGANTEAFF. CDR3 DNA: TGTGCCAGCAAAATCCCCCGGGGGGCGAACACTGAAGCTTTCTTT.

V usage is TRBV11-1 and J usage is TRBJ2-7; 7 positions agree with TRBD2. This CDR3 has 13 amino acids. V was clipped by 3 bases and J by 6 bases; unmatched bases: 5. Germline loops: CDR1 SGHAT, CDR2 FQDESV (reference sequence). This CDR3 is CASSLGGGSEQYF. CDR3 coding DNA: TGTGCCAGCAGCTTGGGGGGGGGAAGCGAGCAGTACTTC. The whole variable domain, filled in from reference TRBV11-1 and TRBJ2-7, reads EAEVAQSPRYKITEKSQAVAFWCDPISGHATLYWYRQILGQGPELLVQFQDESVVDDSQLPKDRFSAERLKGVDSTLKIQPAELGDSAMYLCASSLGGGSEQYFGPGTRLTVT.

The DNA for the CDR3 is TGTGCCAGCAGCTTAGAGACTAGCGGGACTGACAATGAGCAGTTCTTC. Residues: CASSLETSGTDNEQFF. The chain couples TRBV7-9 to TRBJ2-1; 11 nucleotides align to TRBD2. This CDR3 spans 16 amino acids. With 1 base clipped from V and 5 bases from J, the junction kept 4 bases outside the gene matches. From germline, CDR1 is SEHNR and CDR2 FQNEAQ (reference sequence).

The CDR3 DNA sequence: TGCGCCAGCAGAAAGGCGCAGGGGACAGGGGGCTACGAGCAGTACTTC. The encoded protein is CASRKAQGTGGYEQYF. The rearrangement uses TRBV10-2 and TRBJ2-7, with 11 nucleotides matching TRBD1. This CDR3 contains 16 residues. Germline trimming cut 6 bases from V and 3 bases from J; bases unmatched to any gene: 10. Germline values: CDR1 WSHSY, CDR2 SAAADI.

This chain joins TRBV29-1 and TRBJ1-2, with D perhaps TRBD1 (5 bases). Germline assignment: CDR1 SQVTM and CDR2 ANQGSEA. Trimming removed 2 bases at V and 9 bases at J, with 16 bases between. The CDR3 is 13 residues long. The CDR3 reads CSVEKLRGISYTF. In DNA, the CDR3 is TGCAGCGTTGAAAAGCTAAGGGGAATTAGCTACACCTTC.

The chain links TRBV7-9 to TRBJ2-5, with D uncertain. This CDR3 comprises 14 residues. V shed 5 bases and J shed 3 bases, with 13 bases lying between them. Germline loops: CDR1 SEHNR, CDR2 FQNEAQ (reference sequence). The CDR3 is CASSLAEGEETQYF. DNA for the CDR3: TGTGCCAGCAGCCTCGCGGAAGGAGAAGAGACCCAGTACTTC.

Turning to this clone: This same CDR3 is encoded by further DNA sequences in the sample. The V gene is TRBV5-1, the J gene TRBJ2-1; 8 bases agree with TRBD2. The junction had 3 bases not matched to a gene; V was cut back by 0 bases and J by 4 bases. This CDR3 is 15 amino acids long. The germline V gene has CDR1 SGHRS and CDR2 YFSETQ. The CDR3 nucleotides are TGCGCCAGCAGCTTGGCCCAGCGGGAGTACAATGAGCAGTTCTTC. This sequence encodes CASSLAQREYNEQFF.

J is TRBJ2-2 and V is TRBV19; 12 positions match TRBD2. The V and J ends lost 5 bases and 7 bases, in that order; junction bases with no gene match: 8. Per germline, CDR1 LNHDA and CDR2 SQIVND (reference sequence). CDR3 size: 16 residues. Here the CDR3 reads CASSPRLAGAGGELFF. DNA for the CDR3: TGTGCCAGTAGTCCTCGACTAGCGGGAGCCGGCGGGGAGCTGTTTTTT.

This sequence joins TRBV9 and TRBJ1-1; 7 nucleotides agree with TRBD1. Trimming cost V 0 bases and J 0 bases; bases outside gene matches: 8. Per the germline V gene, CDR1 is SGDLS and CDR2 is YYNGEE. CDR3 length: 17 residues. This CDR3 reads CASSVEGALPLNTEAFF. The CDR3 nucleotides read TGTGCCAGCAGCGTAGAGGGGGCCTTACCTTTGAACACTGAAGCTTTCTTT.

Here the CDR3 DNA reads TGTGCCATCAGTGAACATTCATGGGACAGGGATAACACAGATACGCAGTATTTT. Its translation: CAISEHSWDRDNTDTQYF. J is TRBJ2-3 and V is TRBV10-3; 9 bases align to TRBD1. This CDR3 contains 18 residues. The trim removed 3 bases at V and 2 bases at J, leaving 12 bases unmatched. Germline CDR1 ENHRY, CDR2 SYGVKD.

The J gene is TRBJ2-3, the V gene TRBV11-2; weak D call: TRBD1 (5 bases). Trimming took off 1 base at V and 2 bases at J, with 16 bases between the two ends. The CDR3 totals 17 residues. In germline, CDR1 is SGHAT, CDR2 FQNNGV. The CDR3 DNA sequence: TGTGCCAGCAGCTTAGTACCCCAGGGAAGGGTCACAGATACGCAGTATTTT. Its translation: CASSLVPQGRVTDTQYF.

Comments on this clone: Additional DNA sequences in this sample encode the identical CDR3. The rearrangement joins TRBV5-4 to TRBJ2-5; 15 bases match TRBD2. V lost 4 bases, J lost 5 bases, and 9 bases stayed unmatched. The CDR3 is 17 amino acids. Germline V lookup: CDR1 SGHNT, CDR2 YYREEE (reference sequence). The CDR3, as DNA: TGTGCCAGCAGCCCTGGACTAGCGGGAGGGCCTGAGGAGACCCAGTACTTC. This encodes CASSPGLAGGPEETQYF.

The rearrangement joins TRBV7-2 to TRBJ2-7, with 11 bases fitting TRBD2. J lost 4 bases, V lost 2 bases, and 7 bases had no gene match. CDR1 SGHTA and CDR2 FQGNSA come from the germline V gene. CDR3 length equals 16 residues. The CDR3 here is CASSLTSGSSRYEQYF. The CDR3 region has the DNA TGTGCCAGCAGCTTAACTAGCGGGAGCTCTAGGTACGAGCAGTACTTC.

The gene calls are TRBV2 and TRBJ2-5; D is unresolved. V lost 4 bases and J 1 base, leaving 10 bases between the germline ends. CDR1 is SNHLY and CDR2 is FYNNEI in the germline V gene. The CDR3 contains 14 residues. The CDR3: CASSGWRSQETQYF. The CDR3 nucleotides are TGTGCCAGCAGTGGTTGGCGGAGCCAAGAGACCCAGTACTTC.

This chain connects TRBV27 to TRBJ1-5; tentatively, D is TRBD1 (5 bases). The CDR3 has 17 residues. The V gene lost 5 bases and the J gene lost 2 bases, with 19 bases spanning the gap. CDR1 is MNHEY and CDR2 is SMNVEV in the germline V gene (reference sequence). The CDR3 reads CASSPGGGRWGNQPQHF. The CDR3 bases are TGTGCCAGCAGTCCCGGGGGGGGGAGATGGGGCAATCAGCCCCAGCATTTT.

This clone was seen a few times. The V call is TRBV6-4, the J call TRBJ2-1, with 11 positions matching TRBD2. The V segment lost 3 bases and the J segment 8 bases; nucleotides outside the gene matches: 3. CDR3 length equals 14 residues. CDR1 MRHNA and CDR2 SNTAGT come from the germline V gene. CDR3 in amino acids: CASSERTSGHEQFF. In DNA form, the CDR3 reads TGTGCCAGCAGTGAGAGGACTAGCGGGCATGAGCAGTTCTTC.